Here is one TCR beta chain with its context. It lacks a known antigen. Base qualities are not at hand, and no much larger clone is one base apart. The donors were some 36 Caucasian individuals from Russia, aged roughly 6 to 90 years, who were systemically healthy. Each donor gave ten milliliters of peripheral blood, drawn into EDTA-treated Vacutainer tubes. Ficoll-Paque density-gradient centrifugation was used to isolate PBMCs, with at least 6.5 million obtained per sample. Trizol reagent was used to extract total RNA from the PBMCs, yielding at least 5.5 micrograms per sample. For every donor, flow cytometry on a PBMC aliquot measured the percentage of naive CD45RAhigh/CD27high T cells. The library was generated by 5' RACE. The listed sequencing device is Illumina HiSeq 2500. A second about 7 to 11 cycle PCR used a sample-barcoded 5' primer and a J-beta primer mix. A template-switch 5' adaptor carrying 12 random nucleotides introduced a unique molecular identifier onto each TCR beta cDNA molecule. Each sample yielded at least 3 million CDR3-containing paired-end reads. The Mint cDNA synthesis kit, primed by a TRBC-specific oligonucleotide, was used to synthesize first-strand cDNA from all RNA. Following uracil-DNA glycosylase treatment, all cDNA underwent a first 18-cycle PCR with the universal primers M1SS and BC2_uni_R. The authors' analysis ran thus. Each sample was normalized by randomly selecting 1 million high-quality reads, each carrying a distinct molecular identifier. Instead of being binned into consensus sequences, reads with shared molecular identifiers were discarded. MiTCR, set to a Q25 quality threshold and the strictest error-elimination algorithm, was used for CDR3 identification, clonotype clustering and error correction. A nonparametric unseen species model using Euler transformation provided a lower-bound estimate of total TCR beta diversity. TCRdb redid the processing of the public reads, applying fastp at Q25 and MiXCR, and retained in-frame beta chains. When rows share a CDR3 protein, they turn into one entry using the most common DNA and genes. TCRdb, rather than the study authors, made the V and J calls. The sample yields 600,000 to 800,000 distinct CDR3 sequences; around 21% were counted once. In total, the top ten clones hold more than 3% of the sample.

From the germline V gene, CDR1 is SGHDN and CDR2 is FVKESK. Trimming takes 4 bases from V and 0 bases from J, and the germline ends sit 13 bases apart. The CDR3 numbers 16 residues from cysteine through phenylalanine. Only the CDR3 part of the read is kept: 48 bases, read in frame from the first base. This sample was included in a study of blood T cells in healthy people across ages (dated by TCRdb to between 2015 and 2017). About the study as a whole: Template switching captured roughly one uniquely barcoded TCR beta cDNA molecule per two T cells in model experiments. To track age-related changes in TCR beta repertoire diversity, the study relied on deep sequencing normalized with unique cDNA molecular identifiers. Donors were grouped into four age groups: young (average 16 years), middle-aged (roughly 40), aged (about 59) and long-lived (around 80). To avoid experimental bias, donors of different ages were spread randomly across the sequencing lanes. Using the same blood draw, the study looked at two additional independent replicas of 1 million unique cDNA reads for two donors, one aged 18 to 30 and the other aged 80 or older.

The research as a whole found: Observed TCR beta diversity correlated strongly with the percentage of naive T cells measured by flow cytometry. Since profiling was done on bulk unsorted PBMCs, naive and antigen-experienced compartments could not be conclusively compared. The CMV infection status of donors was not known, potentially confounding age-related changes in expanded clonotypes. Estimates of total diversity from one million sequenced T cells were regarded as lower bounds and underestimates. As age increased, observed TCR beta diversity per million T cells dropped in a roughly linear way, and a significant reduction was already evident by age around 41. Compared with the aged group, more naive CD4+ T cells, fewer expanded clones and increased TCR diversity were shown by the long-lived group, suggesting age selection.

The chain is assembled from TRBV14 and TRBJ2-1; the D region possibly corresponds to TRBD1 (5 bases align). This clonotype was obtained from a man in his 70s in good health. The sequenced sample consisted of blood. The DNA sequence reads TGTGCCAGCAGCCGCCTTAGGGGCGTCTCCTACAATGAGCAGTTCTTC. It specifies CASSRLRGVSYNEQFF.